The clone carrying this T cell receptor beta chain showed up many times. Its antigen is undetermined. The sample comes from a study of Graves' ophthalmopathy and Graves' hyperthyroidism. Looking at the study overall: Ahead of any treatment, peripheral blood was obtained at the initial diagnosis.

Amplified material comprised TCR beta CDR3 regions derived from RNA transcripts. Investigators did first-round RT-PCR with HTBI primers, then second-round multiplex PCR. One entry per CDR3 protein, called by TCRdb with MiXCR from the multiplex PCR reads. The sample lists 400,000 or so distinct CDR3 sequences, approximately 17% occurring once. Whole-study findings and limits: A majority of expanded thyroid clonotypes exceeding 0.001 frequency were likewise present in blood.

Researchers turned away patients with other autoimmune diseases, uncontrolled infections, pregnancy or lactation. It was from over 8.5 ml of fresh peripheral blood that the PBMCs came. The sequencing sample was made of peripheral blood. This receptor was identified in an adult woman with stable Graves' hyperthyroidism.

The CDR3 loop is CSAATGTSSYEQYF. CDR3 nucleotides: TGCAGTGCTGCAACCGGGACTTCCTCCTACGAGCAGTACTTC. This chain joins TRBV20-1 and TRBJ2-7; the D gene is possibly TRBD2 (6 bases). Germline V CDR1 and CDR2: DFQATT, SNEGSKA (reference sequence). The CDR3 is made up of 14 amino acids. V was cut by 5 bases and J by 0 bases, with 14 bases left in between.